The 7 T cell receptor beta chains in this list originate from one sample, sequenced in a study of PD-1 blockade in classical Hodgkin lymphoma. Every patient experienced relapse after autologous stem cell transplantation, and brentuximab vedotin exposure varied. The repertoire was sequenced with immunoSEQ multiplex PCR; TCRdb's copy has only in-frame clones and lacks some. The profile shows roughly 23,000 clones, 71% of them singletons. This specimen was peripheral blood mononuclear cells (PBMCs), taken at baseline. Receptor source: a human donor with classical Hodgkin lymphoma.

This chain connects TRBV6-5 to TRBJ1-4; D perhaps matches TRBD1 (6 bases). The CDR3 totals 15 residues. Germline V gene data show CDR1 as MNHEY and CDR2 as SVGAGI. The V and J ends lost 5 bases and 0 bases respectively, with 10 bases between them. The DNA of the CDR3 is TGTGCCAGCAGTCTGGACAGTGCAACTAATGAAAAACTGTTTTTT. Its protein is CASSLDSATNEKLFF.

The chain combines TRBV18 with TRBJ1-1; TRBD1 is a possible D gene (5 bases). CDR1 KGHSH and CDR2 LQKENI come from the germline V gene. Trimming pared 5 bases from V and 5 bases from J, leaving 12 bases between. The CDR3 contains 13 residues. CDR3 sequence reads: CASSMGLGTEAFF. DNA for the CDR3: TGTGCCAGCTCAATGGGGCTGGGGACTGAAGCTTTCTTT. Complete variable domain (other parts from reference TRBV18 and TRBJ1-1): NAGVMQNPRHLVRRRGQEARLRCSPMKGHSHVYWYRQLPEEGLKFMVYLQKENIIDESGMPKERFSAEFPKEGPSILRIQQVVRGDSAAYFCASSMGLGTEAFFGQGTRLTVV.

The J gene is TRBJ1-6, the V gene TRBV5-5; no definite D call. Germline CDR1 and CDR2: SGHKS and YYEKEE (reference sequence). Trimming cost V 0 bases and J 5 bases, with 6 bases left between them. The CDR3 has 14 residues. The CDR3 sequence: CASSLGGDNSPLHF. Written as DNA, the CDR3 is TGTGCCAGCAGCTTGGGGGGTGATAATTCACCCCTCCACTTT.

This sequence joins TRBV15 and TRBJ2-5, with 7 bases that match TRBD1. CDR3 length equals 15 residues. Germline V gene data show CDR1 as LNHNV and CDR2 as YYDKDF (reference sequence). Trimming removed 4 bases from V and 2 bases from J; junction bases left unmatched: 7. The CDR3 reads CATSKGGVGQETQYF. CDR3 in DNA: TGTGCCACCAGCAAAGGGGGCGTTGGACAAGAGACCCAGTACTTC.

The V gene is TRBV28, the J gene TRBJ1-2; TRBD1 matches at 9 bases. CDR3 size: 14 residues. Per the germline V gene, CDR1 is MDHEN and CDR2 is SYDVKM. Trimming removed 5 bases from V and 4 bases from J; junction bases left unmatched: 5. CDR3 nucleotides: TGTGCCAGCAGTGAAACAGGGGGCCTCTATGGCTACACCTTC. It translates to CASSETGGLYGYTF.

The chain combines TRBV9 with TRBJ2-5, with D hard to call. The CDR3 is 13 amino acids. From germline, CDR1 is SGDLS and CDR2 YYNGEE. Trimming took off 1 base at V and 7 bases at J, with 11 bases between the two ends. CDR3 DNA: TGTGCCAGCAGCGTACGAGACGTGGGGACCCAGTACTTC. Translation gives CASSVRDVGTQYF.

The chain combines TRBV6-6 with TRBJ2-3, with 9 bases matching TRBD2. The CDR3 sequence is 12 residues long. Losses at the gene ends were 8 bases for V and 7 bases for J; bases not matched to a gene: 4. In germline, CDR1 is MNHNY, CDR2 SVGAGI (reference sequence). CDR3 nucleotides: TGTGCCAGCGGGACTAGCCTTAATACGCAGTATTTT. This codes for CASGTSLNTQYF.